This record covers a single T cell receptor beta chain. Its antigen is currently not known. Within one base of it there is no much larger clone, and no base qualities were kept. TCRbeta CDR3 regions were amplified from genomic DNA using the immunoSEQ Assay, a bias-controlled multiplex PCR. Turning to the authors' computational methods: Nucleated cell counts per sample were estimated from amplification of reference gene primers within the assay. Sequence reads were collapsed and filtered to measure the absolute abundance of every unique TCRbeta CDR3 rearrangement. For each sample, productive Simpson clonality was calculated as the square root of Simpson's diversity index across productive rearrangements. TCRdb provides this immuneACCESS table in a form limited to in-frame rearrangements. Some clones are lacking; in checked studies, under half of them reflect an unresolved V gene, and why the rest are absent is not known. That table is the source of V, J and clone size, and D and trimming were worked out from the DNA. The sample profile shows roughly 150,000 clones; roughly 84% of them were found once. The ten largest clonotypes hold roughly 9.2% of the sample.

Collaborating institutions collected whole blood in K2EDTA tubes following their own protocols. For TCRbeta analysis, collaborators shipped samples as frozen whole blood, isolated PBMCs, or DNA extracted from either of those sample types. This record belongs to a study of blood T cell repertoires in COVID-19 (dated by TCRdb to the early 2020s). Study-wide context: The collaborator samples originated in the United States, Italy and Spain and spanned the acute and convalescent phases of COVID-19. The prospective study material was composed of cDNA or gDNA derived from T cells, B-cell-depleted T cells, or PBMCs. HLA class I and class II types, where available, came from metadata supplied by the sample provider rather than from assay-based typing. The dataset comprised deeply sampled blood TCRbeta repertoires from subjects exposed to, actively infected with, or recovered from COVID-19. The repertoires were released in a freely available public database meant as a resource for research on the immune response to SARS-CoV-2. Nearly every sample came with metadata listing a de-identified subject ID, COVID-19 status, age in years and sex. Samples were obtained from the ongoing ImmuneRACE study (first 160 participants) and from about 1,300 subjects provided by 6 global collaborators. What the authors observed across the whole study: The amount of clinical and demographic metadata varied by source and participant and was provided uncurated.

Sequencing was done on a sample of peripheral blood. The clonotype was recovered from a woman of 80 years or more with active or convalescent COVID-19.

The CDR3 amino acid sequence is: CASRHTGMAGTEAFF. The nucleotide sequence is given as TGTGCCAGCAGACACACAGGGATGGCGGGCACTGAAGCTTTCTTT. Rearrangement joined TRBV6-5 to TRBJ1-1; TRBD1 is a weak D gene call, 6 bases matching. From the germline V gene, CDR1 is MNHEY and CDR2 is SVGAGI. The CDR3 runs 15 residues from the cysteine to the phenylalanine. The only DNA kept is the CDR3, 45 bases in frame from the first base. Trimming costs V 6 bases and J 4 bases, and their ends lie 18 bases apart.